This T cell receptor beta chain was recovered during a study of Ad26.COV2.S vaccination and SARS-CoV-2 variants. Study-level information: Ad26.COV2.S, an intramuscular injection, was given once or twice 56 days apart.

About this clone itself: Its cognate antigen is unknown.

This sample's treatment: roughly 18 received Ad26.COV2.S at low or high dose, single or two shots; about 5 received placebo; per-sample allocation not given. Collection of the samples took place on day 63 after the first injection of vaccine or placebo. Cohort 1b enrolled adults aged 18-55 years in Boston. Study results and caveats: Reportedly, after vaccination the spike-specific CD8+ and CD4+ T cell responses displayed substantial breadth. Spike-specific TCR breadth in vaccine recipients exceeded that seen in placebo recipients.

Profiled with immunoSEQ multiplex PCR; TCRdb holds only in-frame clones, not every one. The repertoire includes about 410,000 clones, about nine tenths of them detected once, and more than 1.5% sits in the top ten. This CDR3 comprises 13 residues. Germline values: CDR1 SEHNR, CDR2 FQNEAQ (reference sequence). V was shortened by 4 bases and J by 9 bases, with 13 bases between the two germline ends. This receptor was identified in a person aged 18-60 years who received the Ad26.COV2.S COVID-19 vaccine or a placebo. The V and J genes are TRBV7-9 and TRBJ1-3, with D possibly being TRBD1 (5 bases). Sample: peripheral blood, taken in a trial of Ad26.COV2.S vaccine versus placebo. CDR3 nucleotides: TGTGCCAGCAGCTCGACAGCGGAAGGCACCATATATTTT. Protein sequence: CASSSTAEGTIYF.